One TCR beta chain is described in this entry. The target antigen is unknown. Alongside a J-beta primer mix, a sample-barcoded 5' primer served in a second PCR lasting about 6 to 12 cycles. TCRdb processed the 5' RACE reads anew with MiXCR; each CDR3 protein has one entry. The sample lists more than 900,000 distinct CDR3 sequences; approximately 25% were seen once. This sample was included in a study of blood T cells in healthy people across ages. Study results and limitations: The long-lived group displayed more naive CD4+ cells, plus higher diversity, than the aged donors did.

Germline CDR1 reads MNHNY; CDR2 reads SVGAGI (reference sequence). The CDR3 sequence is 16 residues long. Trimming pared 0 bases from V and 7 bases from J, leaving 19 bases between. The same data also contributed to another study, on T cells of mothers and their children.

V gene TRBV6-6 combines with J gene TRBJ2-7; TRBD1 might be the D (5 bases). Material: blood. This TCR was recovered from a girl aged 2 to 10 in good health. In DNA, the CDR3 is TGTGCCAGCAGTTACTCGCCCCTCCAGGGTGCTAGGGAGCAGTACTTC. Its protein product is CASSYSPLQGAREQYF.